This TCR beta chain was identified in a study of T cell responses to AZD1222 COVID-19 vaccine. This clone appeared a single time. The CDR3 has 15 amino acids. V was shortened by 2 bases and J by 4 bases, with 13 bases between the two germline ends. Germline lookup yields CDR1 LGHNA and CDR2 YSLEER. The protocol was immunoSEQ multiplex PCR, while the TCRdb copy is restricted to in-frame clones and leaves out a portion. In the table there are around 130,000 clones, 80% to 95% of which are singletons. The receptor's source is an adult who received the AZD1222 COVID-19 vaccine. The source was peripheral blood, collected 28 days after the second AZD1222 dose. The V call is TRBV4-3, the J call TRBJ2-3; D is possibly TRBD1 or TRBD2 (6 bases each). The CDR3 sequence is CASSQNIGGSDTQYF. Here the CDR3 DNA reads TGCGCCAGCAGCCAAAATATCGGGGGCTCAGATACGCAGTATTTT.